The sequence of this T cell receptor (beta chain) was determined in a study of T cells in Graves' hyperthyroidism and ophthalmopathy. Trimming removed 2 bases at V and 2 bases at J, with 14 bases between. This CDR3 region has 16 residues. Germline lookup yields CDR1 KGHSH and CDR2 LQKENI. Across 18 months, stable Graves' hyperthyroidism was marked by no progression to ophthalmopathy. Clinical symptoms, serum thyroxine, TRAb, thyroid ultrasound and orbital computed tomography established diagnosis. General study findings and limits: Blood held most thyroid clonotypes expanded above 0.001 frequency. For ophthalmopathy, model prediction preceded onset by a median roughly 5.9 months.

TCR beta CDR3 regions were amplified from RNA transcripts. With the HTBI primer set, the TCR CDR3 went through a first round of RT-PCR. MiXCR was run by TCRdb on the multiplex PCR reads, yielding one entry per CDR3 protein. The data show about 340,000 distinct CDR3 sequences, about 18% seen once. Remarks on this clonotype: Its antigen is unknown.

The chain has TRBV18 and TRBJ2-3; a possible D gene is TRBD2 (7 bases). The sequence derives from a woman between 50 and 59 years old with Graves' hyperthyroidism. Sequencing was performed on blood. This CDR3 reads CASSPSSGTFTDTQYF. The CDR3 DNA is TGTGCCAGCTCACCATCCAGCGGGACATTCACAGATACGCAGTATTTT.